One sample yielded the 3 T cell receptor beta chains listed below, sequenced in a study of blood T cell repertoires in COVID-19. Profiled with immunoSEQ multiplex PCR; TCRdb holds only in-frame clones, not every one. The sample yields some 70,000 clones, about 86% seen once. Input material: peripheral blood. These receptors came from a middle-aged man with active COVID-19.

This clone was seen just once. The V call is TRBV6-6, the J call TRBJ1-5; 7 bases agree with TRBD1. The CDR3 covers 13 residues. CDR1 and CDR2 (germline): MNHNY, SVGAGI (reference sequence). V was pared by 6 bases and J by 2 bases, with 1 base of the junction left unmatched. In DNA, the CDR3 is TGTGCCAGCAGCGACAGGGGCAATCAGCCCCAGCATTTT. Translated: CASSDRGNQPQHF.

The chain combines TRBV6-4 with TRBJ2-1; 12 nucleotides align to TRBD2. The CDR3 totals 14 residues. V lost 5 bases and J lost 5; bases outside the gene matches: 1. The germline V gene has CDR1 MRHNA and CDR2 SNTAGT. The CDR3 DNA follows: TGTGCCAGCAGTAGACTAGCGGGGGACAATGAGCAGTTCTTC. Translating gives CASSRLAGDNEQFF.

The chain has TRBV7-8 and TRBJ2-1, with 15 bases aligning to TRBD2. There are 14 residues in the CDR3. V shed 5 bases and J 10 bases; nucleotides not matched to a gene: 3. Germline CDR1 and CDR2: SGHVS and FQNEAQ. CDR3 sequence: CASSLGTSGREQFF. The CDR3 nucleotides are TGTGCCAGCAGCCTCGGGACTAGCGGGAGGGAGCAGTTCTTC.